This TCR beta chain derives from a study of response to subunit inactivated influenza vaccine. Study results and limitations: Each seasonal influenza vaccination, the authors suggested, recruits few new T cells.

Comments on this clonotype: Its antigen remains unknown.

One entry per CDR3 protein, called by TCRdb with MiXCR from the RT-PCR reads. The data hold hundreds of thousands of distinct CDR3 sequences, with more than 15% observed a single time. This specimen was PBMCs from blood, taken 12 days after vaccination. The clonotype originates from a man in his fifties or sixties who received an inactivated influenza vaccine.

CDR3 region: CASSLSGTDEQFF. Here the CDR3 DNA reads TGTGCCAGCAGCTTAAGTGGGACCGATGAGCAGTTCTTC. The J gene is TRBJ2-1, the V gene TRBV11-2; D is possibly TRBD1 or TRBD2 (5 bases each). Germline V gene sequence: CDR1 SGHAT, CDR2 FQNNGV. This CDR3 has 13 amino acids. V was shortened by 2 bases and J by 8 bases, with 10 bases between the two germline ends.